This TCR beta chain was profiled in a study of CD8+ T cells in alopecia areata. The wider study: In an open-label trial, patients got 5 to 10 mg tofacitinib twice daily. Study-wide findings and caveats: TCR sharing across patients was less clear than in mice, possibly HLA-related.

In each case, RNA was isolated and then reverse transcribed into cDNA as the sequencing template. Using immunoSEQ multiplex PCR, the repertoire was profiled, and TCRdb retains in-frame clones only, with some absent. The table shows 150,000 or so clones, with around 47% occurring only once. Trimming shortened V by 0 bases and J by 4 bases, and 10 bases separated the two germline ends. This CDR3 is 14 amino acids long. Germline assignment: CDR1 SGHRS and CDR2 YFSETQ. Concerning this clone itself: Its antigen is undetermined.

Sequencing used CD4+ T cells sorted from blood. The sequence was obtained from a human donor with alopecia areata. This rearrangement joins TRBV5-1 to TRBJ1-1; D may be TRBD1 (5 bases). CDR3 sequence reads: CASSLGAGSTEAFF. The CDR3 coding sequence is TGCGCCAGCAGCTTGGGGGCAGGGAGCACTGAAGCTTTCTTT.